This paragraph covers one T cell receptor (beta chain) sequence. The antigen remains undetermined. CDR3 length equals 15 residues. Trimming took 6 bases from V and 4 from J; bases not matched to a gene: 8. CDR1 and CDR2 (germline): SGHRS, YFSETQ. The sample comes from a study of T-cell memory formation after mild COVID-19. Study-wide points: Shrinking CD4+ clones were chiefly CM and EM; CD8+ ones were chiefly EMRA. Nothing showed for sure that second-wave clones peaking on day 37 were SARS-CoV-2 specific.

TCRdb re-analysed the 5' RACE reads in MiXCR, keeping a single row per CDR3 protein. The data contain about 410,000 distinct CDR3 sequences, 20% to 25% of them singletons. The sequenced material came from PBMCs or a T cell subset sorted from them (not recorded which). The rearrangement links TRBV5-1 to TRBJ2-1; 9 bases fit TRBD2. This clonotype was obtained from an adult woman who had mild COVID-19 (a few samples of this study predate the infection). Cell type and time point are not known. The CDR3 region has the DNA TGCGCCAGCACCGTAAGCGGGGGGTCTTACAATGAGCAGTTCTTC. This gives the protein CASTVSGGSYNEQFF. The entire variable domain, with the rest obtained from reference TRBV5-1 and TRBJ2-1, is as follows: KAGVTQTPRYLIKTRGQQVTLSCSPISGHRSVSWYQQTPGQGLQFLFEYFSETQRNKGNFPGRFSGRQFSNSRSEMNVSTLELGDSALYLCASTVSGGSYNEQFFGPGTRLTVL.